One and the same sample provided the 12 T cell receptor beta chains below, sequenced in a study of early stage breast cancer tumors. Some clones are missing from TCRdb's copy, which holds only in-frame ones; the method was immunoSEQ multiplex PCR. The top ten hold less than 4% of the sample, which has tens of thousands of clones, 65% to 80% seen once. Sequencing used blood. These receptors were taken from a person in their twenties or thirties with breast cancer.

V usage is TRBV7-9 and J usage is TRBJ1-6, with 7 bases aligning to TRBD1. Germline V gene data show CDR1 as SEHNR and CDR2 as FQNEAQ (reference sequence). V dropped 4 bases and J dropped 9; count of bases not matched to a gene: 18. This CDR3 region has 18 residues. CDR3 nucleotides: TGTGCCAGCAGCTCTATGGGGGGGACAGTTCTCCGTCTTTCACCCCTCCACTTT. Its protein is CASSSMGGTVLRLSPLHF.

The gene calls are TRBV15 and TRBJ2-7; perhaps TRBD1 as D (6 bases). The ends were cut back, 3 bases at V and 3 bases at J, with 12 bases in the middle. There are 14 residues in the CDR3. Germline V CDR1 and CDR2: LNHNV, YYDKDF (reference sequence). The CDR3 DNA is TGTGCCACCAGCAGGTATCAGGGGTACTACGAGCAGTACTTC. Translated, it gives CATSRYQGYYEQYF. The full variable domain, its missing parts supplied by reference TRBV15 and TRBJ2-7, is DAMVIQNPRYQVTQFGKPVTLSCSQTLNHNVMYWYQQKSSQAPKLLFHYYDKDFNNEADTPDNFQSRRPNTSFCFLDIRSPGLGDTAMYLCATSRYQGYYEQYFGPGTRLTVT.

The chain combines TRBV10-3 with TRBJ1-2, with no clear D. Germline lookup yields CDR1 ENHRY and CDR2 SYGVKD. V lost 3 bases, J lost 8 bases, and 22 bases lay in between. The CDR3 has 16 residues. The CDR3 region has the DNA TGTGCCATCAGTGAACCCCAGAGGGCCTCTTTCGGGGGCTACACCTTC. This sequence encodes CAISEPQRASFGGYTF.

This clone has only one observation. The CDR3, as DNA: TGTGCCAGCACCAAACCGGACAGGTCCTACGAGCAGTACTTC. It codes for CASTKPDRSYEQYF. The V call is TRBV6-1, the J call TRBJ2-7, with 7 bases matching TRBD1. This CDR3 region has 14 residues. Per germline, CDR1 MNHNS and CDR2 SASEGT. Trimming took 7 bases from V and 1 from J; bases not matched to a gene: 7.

The chain recombines TRBV6-6 with TRBJ2-3; D remains ambiguous. The V gene lost 5 bases and the J gene lost 2 bases, with 5 bases spanning the gap. This CDR3 has 12 residues. Germline lookup yields CDR1 MNHNY and CDR2 SVGAGI (reference sequence). The CDR3, as DNA: TGTGCCAGCAGTACCCCCACAGATACGCAGTATTTT. It translates to CASSTPTDTQYF.

CDR3 bases: TGTGCCAGTAGTATAGATCCGACAGGGACTAACTATGGCTACACCTTC. This translates into CASSIDPTGTNYGYTF. The chain has TRBV19 and TRBJ1-2; TRBD1 aligns across 7 bases. The CDR3 consists of 16 residues. Unmatched junction bases numbered 4, after V lost 0 bases and J lost 0 bases. CDR1 and CDR2 (germline): LNHDA, SQIVND (reference sequence).

CDR3 DNA sequence: TGTGCCAGCAGCTTACTAGCGGTCTACGAGCAGTACTTC. It translates to CASSLLAVYEQYF. This chain joins TRBV7-2 and TRBJ2-7; 7 bases match TRBD2. The junction had 1 base not matched to a gene; V was cut back by 2 bases and J by 3 bases. Germline-derived CDR1 and CDR2 are SGHTA and FQGNSA. CDR3 size: 13 residues. The complete variable domain, with remaining parts taken from reference TRBV7-2 and TRBJ2-7, reads GAGVSQSPSNKVTEKGKDVELRCDPISGHTALYWYRQSLGQGLEFLIYFQGNSAPDKSGLPSDRFSAERTGGSVSTLTIQRTQQEDSAVYLCASSLLAVYEQYFGPGTRLTVT.

In its sample, this clone was seen a few times. The genes are TRBV5-1 and TRBJ1-1; D uncertain. The CDR3 is 14 amino acids. The germline CDR1 and CDR2 sequences are SGHRS and YFSETQ. V shed 0 bases and J shed 1 base, with 7 bases lying between them. The CDR3 nucleotides are TGCGCCAGCAGCTTGGACATCCAGAACACTGAAGCTTTCTTT. This translates into CASSLDIQNTEAFF.

This clone appeared a few times. The chain is built from TRBV6-5 and TRBJ1-2; possibly TRBD1 for D (6 bases). This CDR3 comprises 16 residues. The V end was cut by 0 bases, the J end by 7 bases, with 18 bases between. CDR1 and CDR2 from the germline V gene are MNHEY and SVGAGI. CDR3 sequence reads: CASSYSLTLGGLGYTF. Written as DNA, the CDR3 is TGTGCCAGCAGTTACTCCTTAACCCTTGGGGGGCTTGGCTACACCTTC.

This clone was detected only a few times. J is TRBJ1-6 and V is TRBV4-2, with 9 nucleotides matching TRBD1. The J segment lost 6 bases and the V segment lost 4 bases, leaving 4 bases of the junction unmatched. This CDR3 region has 15 residues. Per the germline V gene, CDR1 is LGHNA and CDR2 is YNFKEQ. The CDR3 protein is CASSPETGGNSPLHF. The CDR3 region has the DNA TGTGCCAGCAGCCCGGAGACAGGGGGTAATTCACCCCTCCACTTT.

In this sample, this clone turned up a few times. DNA for the CDR3: TGTGCCAGCTCACCTGGGGCCTACAATGAGCAGTTCTTC. Translated, it gives CASSPGAYNEQFF. V gene TRBV18 combines with J gene TRBJ2-1; D is unresolved. The CDR3 has 13 residues. Between the trimmed V and J ends, which lost 3 bases and 2 bases, there was a span of 5 bases. Germline V CDR1 and CDR2: KGHSH, LQKENI. The variable domain in full, with the rest retrieved from reference TRBV18 and TRBJ2-1, is NAGVMQNPRHLVRRRGQEARLRCSPMKGHSHVYWYRQLPEEGLKFMVYLQKENIIDESGMPKERFSAEFPKEGPSILRIQQVVRGDSAAYFCASSPGAYNEQFFGPGTRLTVL.

The chain joins TRBV5-4 to TRBJ2-7; a weak D match, TRBD1 (6 bases). CDR1 and CDR2 from the germline V gene are SGHNT and YYREEE (reference sequence). V was clipped by 2 bases and J by 4 bases, with 7 bases between them. This CDR3 is built from 12 residues. The CDR3 region has the DNA TGTGCCAGCAGCTTCCAGGGGTACGAGCAGTACTTC. Translated: CASSFQGYEQYF.